This T cell receptor (beta chain) is from a study of blood T cell repertoires in COVID-19. Germline V lookup: CDR1 SGHRS, CDR2 YFSETQ. J lost 5 bases, V lost 6 bases, and 5 bases had no gene match. The CDR3 extends over 13 amino acids. Two consecutive negative NP/OP PCR tests, clearance, or resolved symptoms defined Cohort 3 recovery. Using immunoSEQ multiplex PCR, the repertoire was profiled, and TCRdb retains in-frame clones only, with some absent. This table holds under 200,000 clones, approximately 88% found once. The sequencing sample was made of PBMCs or T cells enriched from blood (not recorded which). This chain links TRBV5-1 with TRBJ1-2; 9 bases line up with TRBD1. This clonotype was sampled from a woman aged 55-69 years who had recovered from COVID-19. Here the CDR3 reads CASTRTGAYGYTF. CDR3 nucleotides: TGCGCCAGCACCCGGACAGGGGCATATGGCTACACCTTC.